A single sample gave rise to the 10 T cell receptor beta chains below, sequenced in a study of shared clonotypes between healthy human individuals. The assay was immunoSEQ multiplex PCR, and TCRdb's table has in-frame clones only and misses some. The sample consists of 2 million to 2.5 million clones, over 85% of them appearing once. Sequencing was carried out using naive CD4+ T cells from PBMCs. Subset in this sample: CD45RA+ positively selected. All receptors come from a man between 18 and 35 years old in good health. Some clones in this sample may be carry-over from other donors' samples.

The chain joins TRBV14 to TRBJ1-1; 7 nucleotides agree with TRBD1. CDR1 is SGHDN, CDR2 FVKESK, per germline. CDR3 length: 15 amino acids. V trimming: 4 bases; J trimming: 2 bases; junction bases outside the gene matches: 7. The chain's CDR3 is CASSPTGWFNTEAFF. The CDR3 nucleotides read TGTGCCAGCAGCCCGACAGGGTGGTTTAACACTGAAGCTTTCTTT.

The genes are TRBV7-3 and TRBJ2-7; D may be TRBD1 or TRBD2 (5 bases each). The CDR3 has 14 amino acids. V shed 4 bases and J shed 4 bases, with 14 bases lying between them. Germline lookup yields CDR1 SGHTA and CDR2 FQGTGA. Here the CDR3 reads CASSSQPGHYEQYF. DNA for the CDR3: TGTGCCAGCAGCTCCCAGCCGGGGCATTACGAGCAGTACTTC.

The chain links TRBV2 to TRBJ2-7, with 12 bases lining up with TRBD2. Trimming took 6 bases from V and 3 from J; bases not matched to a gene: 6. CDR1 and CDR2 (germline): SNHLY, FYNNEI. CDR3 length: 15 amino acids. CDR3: CASRGGLAGYYEQYF. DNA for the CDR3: TGTGCCAGCAGAGGGGGACTAGCGGGCTACTACGAGCAGTACTTC.

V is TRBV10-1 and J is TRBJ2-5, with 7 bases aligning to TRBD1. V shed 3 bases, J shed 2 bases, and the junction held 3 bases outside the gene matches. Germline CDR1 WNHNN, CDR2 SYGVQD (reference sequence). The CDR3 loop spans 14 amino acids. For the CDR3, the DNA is TGCGCCAGCAGTGAAGGGGGCTCGCAAGAGACCCAGTACTTC. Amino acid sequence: CASSEGGSQETQYF.

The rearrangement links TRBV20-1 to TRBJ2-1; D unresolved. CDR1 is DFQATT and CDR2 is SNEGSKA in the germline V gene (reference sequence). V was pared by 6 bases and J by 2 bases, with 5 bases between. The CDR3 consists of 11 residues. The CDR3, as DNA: TGCAGTGCGGAAACCTACAATGAGCAGTTCTTC. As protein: CSAETYNEQFF.

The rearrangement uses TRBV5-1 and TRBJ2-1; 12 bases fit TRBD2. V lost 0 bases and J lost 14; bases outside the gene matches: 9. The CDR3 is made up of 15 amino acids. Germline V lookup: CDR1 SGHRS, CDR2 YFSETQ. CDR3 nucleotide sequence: TGCGCCAGCAGCTTGGGACTAGCGGGAGCTGGTTTGGAGTTCTTC. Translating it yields CASSLGLAGAGLEFF.

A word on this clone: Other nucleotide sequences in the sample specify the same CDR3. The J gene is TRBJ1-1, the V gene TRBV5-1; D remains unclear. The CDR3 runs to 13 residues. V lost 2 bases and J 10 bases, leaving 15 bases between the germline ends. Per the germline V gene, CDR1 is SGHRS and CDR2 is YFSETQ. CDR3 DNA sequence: TGCGCCAGCAGCTTAGCGGGGAGGTCTGGAGCTTTCTTT. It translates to CASSLAGRSGAFF.

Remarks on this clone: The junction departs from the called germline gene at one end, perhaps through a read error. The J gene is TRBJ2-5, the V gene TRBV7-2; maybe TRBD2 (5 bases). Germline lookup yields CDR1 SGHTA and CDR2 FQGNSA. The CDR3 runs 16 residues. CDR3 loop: CASTLGGGGNQETQYF. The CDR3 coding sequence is TGTGCCAGCACCTTAGGTGGAGGAGGCAATCAAGAGACCCAGTACTTC.

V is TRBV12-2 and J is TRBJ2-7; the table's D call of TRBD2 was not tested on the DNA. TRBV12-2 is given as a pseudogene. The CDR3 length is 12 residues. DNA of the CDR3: TGTGCAAGTCGCCCGGGTGCGGGGGAGCAGTACTTC. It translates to CASRPGAGEQYF.

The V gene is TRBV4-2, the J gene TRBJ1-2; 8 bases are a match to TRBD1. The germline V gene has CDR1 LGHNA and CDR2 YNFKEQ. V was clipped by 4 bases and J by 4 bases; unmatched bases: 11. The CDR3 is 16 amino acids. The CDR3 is CASSPPPGQAPYGYTF. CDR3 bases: TGTGCCAGCAGCCCTCCGCCGGGACAGGCTCCCTATGGCTACACCTTC.